The rows below give T cell receptor beta chains drawn from one sample of a study of technical replicates of blood from a handful of donors. Here immunoSEQ multiplex PCR was the method, and the copy in TCRdb shows in-frame clones only, minus some. The sample holds 98,000 or so clones, around 95% seen once. Sequencing was carried out using T cells isolated from PBMCs. These receptors came from a human donor in good health. The CDR3 runs from the conserved cysteine through the conserved F or W. The order of the fields is D gene, clone size, J gene, V gene, CDR3 DNA, CDR3 protein. D genes are given only for firm matches. The size field is filled for only some rows; it gives once, few, many or a size class.

NA	NA	TRBJ1-4	TRBV6-4	TGTGCCAGCAGTGACTCTAGAGGCGGAAAACTGTTTTTT	CASSDSRGGKLFF
TRBD1	few	TRBJ1-1	TRBV6-5	TGTGCCAGCAGTACCGGGACAGGGTTCACTGAAGCTTTCTTT	CASSTGTGFTEAFF
NA	few	TRBJ1-1	TRBV14	TGTGCCAGCAGCCAAGGGAGGAACACTGAAGCTTTCTTT	CASSQGRNTEAFF
TRBD1	NA	TRBJ1-2	TRBV7-2	TGTGCCAGCAGCCCGGACAGGGGCGGGTATGGCTACACCTTC	CASSPDRGGYGYTF
NA	NA	TRBJ2-7	TRBV11-1	TGTGCCAGCAGCTTTAGCGCCGCCTACGAGCAGTACTTC	CASSFSAAYEQYF
NA	NA	TRBJ1-6	TRBV5-6	TGTGCCAGCAGCCCGGGAGCAGGGAGGAATTCACCCCTCCACTTT	CASSPGAGRNSPLHF
NA	NA	TRBJ1-5	TRBV5-8	TGTGCCAGCAGGTACCGGCAGGGCCGGATTCAGCCCCAGCATTTT	CASRYRQGRIQPQHF
TRBD1	once	TRBJ2-1	TRBV27	TGTGCCAGCAGAGGACAGGGGGCCTTACTCTACAATGAGCAGTTCTTC	CASRGQGALLYNEQFF
NA	NA	TRBJ1-2	TRBV14	TGTGCCAGCAGCGGCGGCTCGGGGGTTATGGGCTACACCTTC	CASSGGSGVMGYTF
NA	NA	TRBJ2-3	TRBV5-1	TGCGCCAGCAGCTTGGGAACAGGGCTGGACACAGATACGCAGTATTTT	CASSLGTGLDTDTQYF
TRBD2	NA	TRBJ2-1	TRBV9	TGTGCCAGCAGCGTAGGTACTAGCGACTACAATGAGCAGTTCTTC	CASSVGTSDYNEQFF
TRBD2	NA	TRBJ2-7	TRBV28	TGTGCCAGCAGGAACCATCCGGGACTAGCCTACGAGCAGTACTTC	CASRNHPGLAYEQYF
NA	NA	TRBJ1-5	TRBV7-2	TGTGCCAGCAGCTTGCGGGCCGGCAATCAGCCCCAGCATTTT	CASSLRAGNQPQHF
TRBD2	NA	TRBJ2-1	TRBV10-1	TGCGCCAGCAGAGAGGCTCCGGGACTAGCGGGAGGTGAGCAGTTCTTC	CASREAPGLAGGEQFF
NA	NA	TRBJ2-2	TRBV2	TGTGCCAGCAGCCAAGTTGGGGCGGCCGGGGAGCTGTTTTTT	CASSQVGAAGELFF
TRBD1	once	TRBJ1-1	TRBV29-1	TGCAGCGTGCCGGGACAGGGATTGAACACTGAAGCTTTCTTT	CSVPGQGLNTEAFF
TRBD2	NA	TRBJ2-3	TRBV4-1	TGCGCCAGCAGCCAAGATTCTGAGCGGGAGAGAACAGATACGCAGTATTTT	CASSQDSERERTDTQYF